The 24 T cell receptor beta chains listed next were all sequenced from one sample in a study of T-cell memory formation after mild COVID-19 (dated by TCRdb to 2020 to 2023). The library was generated by 5' RACE. The instrument given in TCRdb is Illumina NovaSeq 6000. The public sequencing data were trimmed at Q25 with fastp and processed into clonotypes with MiXCR by TCRdb, which kept only in-frame beta chains. Each CDR3 protein gets just one entry, which takes the most common genes and DNA from the rows behind it. This sample has roughly 380,000 distinct CDR3 sequences in its table, and 25% to 30% of those were observed once. Approximately 12% of the sample belongs to the ten largest clones. Sequencing was carried out using PBMCs or a T cell subset sorted from them (not recorded which). These receptors all stem from an adult woman who had mild COVID-19 (a few samples of this study predate the infection). The sample titles of this study are shuffled in the database, so cell type and time point are left out; the donor was told from shared clones.

The chain employs TRBV27 and TRBJ2-3; TRBD2 matches at 9 bases. There are 15 residues in the CDR3. In germline, CDR1 is MNHEY, CDR2 SMNVEV (reference sequence). The J segment lost 4 bases and the V segment lost 4 bases, leaving 6 bases of the junction unmatched. The CDR3, as DNA: TGTGCCAGCAGTTGGGGACTAGCAACTCCAGATACGCAGTATTTT. This encodes CASSWGLATPDTQYF.

This clonotype was detected only a few times. The chain links TRBV29-1 to TRBJ2-2; D remains ambiguous. CDR1 is SQVTM and CDR2 is ANQGSEA in the germline V gene. The CDR3 is 13 residues long. Trimming pared 6 bases from V and 2 bases from J, leaving 10 bases between. DNA for the CDR3: TGCAGCGTCATTGACCTAAACACCGGGGAGCTGTTTTTT. This sequence encodes CSVIDLNTGELFF.

This clonotype showed up just a few times. V is TRBV4-1 and J is TRBJ2-2, with a weak D call TRBD1 (5 bases). From germline, CDR1 is MGHRA and CDR2 YSYEKL. V dropped 2 bases and J dropped 6 bases, with 13 bases sitting between them. The CDR3 has 15 amino acids. The CDR3 DNA reads as TGCGCCAGCAGCCAACAGGGTAGTGGAGCCGGGGAGCTGTTTTTT. Residues: CASSQQGSGAGELFF.

J is TRBJ2-6 and V is TRBV7-9; 9 bases agree with TRBD1. Trimming took 1 base from V and 2 from J; bases not matched to a gene: 0. The CDR3 spans 16 residues. Germline V gene data show CDR1 as SEHNR and CDR2 as FQNEAQ (reference sequence). CDR3 protein: CASSLDRGPGANVLTF. CDR3 coding DNA: TGTGCCAGCAGCTTAGACAGGGGGCCTGGGGCCAACGTCCTGACTTTC.

The chain couples TRBV29-1 to TRBJ2-3; D is possibly TRBD1 (6 bases). This CDR3 region has 13 residues. The V end was cut by 8 bases, the J end by 6 bases, with 18 bases between. CDR1 is SQVTM and CDR2 is ANQGSEA in the germline V gene. CDR3 amino acids: CSFSPSGEDTQYF. The CDR3 bases are TGCAGCTTTTCTCCCTCAGGGGAGGATACGCAGTATTTT.

The chain recombines TRBV7-9 with TRBJ2-7, with unresolved D. V lost 4 bases to trimming and J lost 1 base, with 11 bases between them. This CDR3 spans 14 amino acids. Germline V gene lookup returns CDR1 SEHNR and CDR2 FQNEAQ (reference sequence). The CDR3 sequence: CASSWVGPSYEQYF. For the CDR3, the DNA is TGTGCCAGCAGCTGGGTGGGTCCTTCCTACGAGCAGTACTTC. Filled out from reference TRBV7-9 and TRBJ2-7, the complete variable domain reads DTGVSQNPRHKITKRGQNVTFRCDPISEHNRLYWYRQTLGQGPEFLTYFQNEAQLEKSRLLSDRFSAERPKGSFSTLEIQRTEQGDSAMYLCASSWVGPSYEQYFGPGTRLTVT.

The rearrangement joins TRBV6-4 to TRBJ2-1; 9 nucleotides line up with TRBD1. The CDR3 totals 14 residues. V gave up 3 bases and J gave up 8 bases; unmatched junction bases: 5. Germline V gives CDR1 MRHNA, CDR2 SNTAGT. The CDR3: CASSEFTGGDEQFF. CDR3 DNA: TGTGCCAGCAGTGAATTCACAGGGGGCGATGAGCAGTTCTTC.

This clonotype was counted between two and nine times. CDR3 sequence (DNA): TGTGCCACCAGTGATACGGCGATCAACACCGGGGAGCTGTTTTTT. Translated: CATSDTAINTGELFF. The chain links TRBV24-1 to TRBJ2-2; the D is unclear. The CDR3 covers 15 residues. The germline CDR1 and CDR2 sequences are KGHDR and SFDVKD. V was clipped by 3 bases and J by 2 bases, with 9 bases between them.

This chain uses TRBV4-1 with TRBJ2-7; 9 bases map to TRBD1. CDR3 length equals 15 residues. Looked up from germline, CDR1 is MGHRA and CDR2 is YSYEKL. V shed 1 base, J shed 3 bases, and the junction held 4 bases outside the gene matches. CDR3 sequence reads: CASSQVDRGVYEQYF. CDR3 sequence (DNA): TGCGCCAGCAGCCAAGTCGACAGGGGGGTCTACGAGCAGTACTTC.

This clonotype was observed a handful of times. The rearrangement links TRBV11-2 to TRBJ2-1; 8 nucleotides line up with TRBD2. CDR1 and CDR2 (germline): SGHAT, FQNNGV. V was clipped by 6 bases and J by 1 base; unmatched bases: 8. This CDR3 has 16 residues. CDR3 coding DNA: TGTGCCAGCAGTAAGCCGGGACTAGGTTCCTACAATGAGCAGTTCTTC. Translation gives CASSKPGLGSYNEQFF.

This clonotype was seen only a few times. The chain couples TRBV6-5 to TRBJ2-3; the match to TRBD1 covers 8 bases. The junction had 5 bases not matched to a gene; V was cut back by 5 bases and J by 1 base. This CDR3 has 15 amino acids. Germline V lookup: CDR1 MNHEY, CDR2 SVGAGI. The CDR3 reads CASSRQGLRTDTQYF. CDR3 coding DNA: TGTGCCAGCAGTCGACAGGGGTTGCGCACAGATACGCAGTATTTT.

This clonotype was detected ten times or more. This chain joins TRBV5-1 and TRBJ2-2, with D hard to call. The CDR3 has 13 amino acids. Deletions cut 4 bases from V and 1 base from J, with 5 bases between. The V gene's germline CDR1 is SGHRS and CDR2 YFSETQ. The CDR3 region is CASSPENTGELFF. CDR3 bases: TGCGCCAGCAGCCCAGAGAACACCGGGGAGCTGTTTTTT.

There are a few counts of this clonotype. V is TRBV12-3 or TRBV12-4 and J is TRBJ2-1, with a possible D match to TRBD2 (7 bases). This CDR3 region has 12 residues. The V end was cut by 2 bases, the J end by 9 bases, with 8 bases between. CDR3 amino acids: CASSLRGGEQFF. The CDR3 nucleotides read TGTGCCAGCAGTTTAAGGGGGGGTGAGCAGTTCTTC.

V is TRBV12-3 or TRBV12-4 and J is TRBJ2-7; 11 bases line up with TRBD2. There are 15 residues in the CDR3. V was pared by 6 bases and J by 6 bases, with 10 bases of the junction left unmatched. The CDR3 region has the DNA TGTGCCAGCAGCTCAACTAGCGGGAGACGTATCGAGCAGTACTTC. Translated, it gives CASSSTSGRRIEQYF.

V usage is TRBV7-8 and J usage is TRBJ2-1; possibly TRBD1 for D (5 bases). Germline CDR1 reads SGHVS; CDR2 reads FQNEAQ. The CDR3 has 18 amino acids. Trimming cost V 7 bases and J 5 bases, with 27 bases left between them. In DNA, the CDR3 is TGTGCCAGCAACCCAGGGAAGGCCGGTTTCCTGCGAGACAATGAGCAGTTCTTC. This encodes CASNPGKAGFLRDNEQFF.

This clonotype was seen a handful of times. The J gene is TRBJ2-7, the V gene TRBV12-3 or TRBV12-4, with D possibly TRBD2 on 6 matching bases. V lost 10 bases to trimming and J lost 2 bases, with 12 bases between them. This CDR3 region has 12 residues. CDR3 DNA: TGTGCCACCTCTAGCGCTCCCTACGAGCAGTACTTC. Protein product: CATSSAPYEQYF.

This clonotype has a handful of counts. This chain links TRBV7-2 with TRBJ2-1, with 8 bases aligning to TRBD2. The J segment lost 9 bases and the V segment lost 1 base, leaving 8 bases of the junction unmatched. CDR3 length: 15 amino acids. Germline V gives CDR1 SGHTA, CDR2 FQGNSA. The CDR3 DNA reads as TGTGCCAGCAGCTTAGAGGGCAGCGGGAGAGGTGAGCAGTTCTTC. Protein: CASSLEGSGRGEQFF.

This chain links TRBV18 with TRBJ2-1, with TRBD2 matching 12 bases. The germline gives CDR1 KGHSH, CDR2 LQKENI. This CDR3 is 18 amino acids long. With 2 bases clipped from V and 2 bases from J, the junction kept 7 bases outside the gene matches. The CDR3, as DNA: TGTGCCAGCTCACCATCGTCGGCTAGCGGGGGGGCCTACAATGAGCAGTTCTTC. It yields the protein CASSPSSASGGAYNEQFF. The full variable domain, in which reference TRBV18 and TRBJ2-1 provide the parts outside the CDR3, is NAGVMQNPRHLVRRRGQEARLRCSPMKGHSHVYWYRQLPEEGLKFMVYLQKENIIDESGMPKERFSAEFPKEGPSILRIQQVVRGDSAAYFCASSPSSASGGAYNEQFFGPGTRLTVL.

This clonotype appeared a few times. CDR3 loop: CASSLGRGPATDTQYF. The CDR3 nucleotides are TGTGCCAGCAGTTTGGGGAGGGGCCCAGCCACAGATACGCAGTATTTT. This chain joins TRBV12-3 or TRBV12-4 and TRBJ2-3; TRBD2 agrees at 7 bases. The CDR3 totals 16 residues. Trimming at V came to 3 bases and at J to 2 bases, leaving 8 bases not matched to a gene.

This clonotype showed up many times. The gene calls are TRBV5-5 and TRBJ2-3; D is possibly TRBD1 or TRBD2 (5 bases each). Germline CDR1 and CDR2: SGHKS and YYEKEE (reference sequence). Trimming shortened V by 0 bases and J by 8 bases, and 22 bases separated the two germline ends. The CDR3 is 17 residues long. DNA for the CDR3: TGTGCCAGCAGCTTGGGCTTCGGAGGTTGGGATCAGGGTACGCAGTATTTT. This translates into CASSLGFGGWDQGTQYF.

As DNA, the CDR3 is TGTGCCAGCACCGAAAACTTTGAAGCTTTCTTT. This gives the protein CASTENFEAFF. The genes are TRBV6-2 or TRBV6-3 and TRBJ1-1; D remains unclear. This CDR3 region has 11 residues. V lost 7 bases, J lost 7 bases, and 10 bases lay in between. Germline loops: CDR1 MNHEY, CDR2 SVGEGT.

The V and J genes are TRBV6-5 and TRBJ1-1; TRBD1 is a possible D gene (6 bases). V lost 0 bases and J lost 3, with 11 bases in between. The germline gives CDR1 MNHEY, CDR2 SVGAGI. This CDR3 contains 15 residues. The CDR3 is CASSYSGQGHTEAFF. CDR3 sequence (DNA): TGTGCCAGCAGTTACTCGGGCCAGGGGCACACTGAAGCTTTCTTT.

The rearrangement uses TRBV12-3 or TRBV12-4 and TRBJ1-1; D is perhaps TRBD1 (5 bases). This CDR3 contains 13 residues. V lost 3 bases and J lost 6, with 11 bases in between. CDR3 sequence reads: CASSLGGTAEAFF. In DNA, the CDR3 is TGTGCCAGCAGTTTGGGAGGGACCGCTGAAGCTTTCTTT.

The rearrangement uses TRBV7-2 and TRBJ2-3; D remains ambiguous. Trimming shortened V by 6 bases and J by 0 bases, and 13 bases separated the two germline ends. The V gene's germline CDR1 is SGHTA and CDR2 FQGNSA. CDR3 length: 15 amino acids. Written as DNA, the CDR3 is TGTGCCAGCAGGCCACCCTACCTCAGCACAGATACGCAGTATTTT. It codes for CASRPPYLSTDTQYF.